This T cell receptor (beta chain) was documented in a study of CD8+ T cells in alopecia areata. At the level of the study: Tofacitinib was taken orally by treated patients, and the dose was 5 to 10 mg twice daily.

Treatment meaning: oral pan-JAK inhibitor, 5-10 mg twice daily. The CDR3 is made up of 15 amino acids. CDR1 is LNHNV, CDR2 YYDKDF, per germline (reference sequence). The germline V and J ends were trimmed by 0 bases and 1 base, with 9 bases remaining between them. Once RNA had been extracted, it was reverse transcribed into cDNA to act as the sequencing template. Sequencing was performed with immunoSEQ multiplex PCR; in TCRdb, only in-frame clones are kept and a portion is missing. Counted here are 150,000 to 200,000 clones, around three fifths occurring once; the ten biggest clones make up 14%. The V call is TRBV15, the J call TRBJ2-5, with D perhaps matching TRBD2 (5 bases). This clonotype originated in a human donor with alopecia areata. Sequencing was performed on CD4+ T cells sorted from blood, taken at week 24, from a patient treated with tofacitinib. This CDR3 is CATSRDPGIQETQYF. CDR3 nucleotides: TGTGCCACCAGCAGAGATCCGGGAATCCAAGAGACCCAGTACTTC.